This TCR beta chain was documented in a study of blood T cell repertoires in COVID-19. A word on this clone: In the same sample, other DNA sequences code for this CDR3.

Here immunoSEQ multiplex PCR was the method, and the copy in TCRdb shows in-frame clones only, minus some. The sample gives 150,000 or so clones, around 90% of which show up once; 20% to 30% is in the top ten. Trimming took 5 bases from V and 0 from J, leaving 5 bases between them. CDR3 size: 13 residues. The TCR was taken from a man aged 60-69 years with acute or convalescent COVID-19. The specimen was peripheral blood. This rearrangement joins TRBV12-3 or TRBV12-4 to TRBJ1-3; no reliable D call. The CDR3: CASSRGSGNTIYF. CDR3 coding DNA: TGTGCCAGCAGTCGGGGCTCTGGAAACACCATATATTTT.